The present T cell receptor beta chain was sequenced within a study of graft-versus-host responses after intestinal transplantation (dated by TCRdb to about 2021). In terms of the full investigation: Recipients received multivisceral, liver-intestinal, or isolated intestinal transplants. All recipients received anti-thymocyte globulin induction followed by maintenance tacrolimus and steroids for roughly three years. Graft-versus-host and host-versus-graft alloreactive T cell clones were tracked in the graft, circulation and bone marrow after intestinal transplantation using bulk TCR-beta CDR3 sequencing. To identify alloreactive clones, pre-transplant mixed lymphocyte reaction products were sequenced and then compared with unstimulated pre-transplant donor and recipient T cells. The cohort enrolled 20 to 25 intestinal transplant recipients, one of whom was a retransplant, and a few patients without pretransplant specimens were excluded. Donor T cell macrochimerism was defined as a peak of at least 4% donor T cells among recipient peripheral blood mononuclear cells. Instead of going to the commercial service, samples from three later patients were sequenced in-house on an Illumina MiSeq and processed with MiXCR.

V is pruned by 4 bases and J by 3 bases, leaving 4 bases of the junction without a gene match. The germline V gene (reference sequence) specifies SGHNT as CDR1 and YYREEE as CDR2. From cysteine to phenylalanine, the CDR3 is 14 amino acids long. Only the CDR3 region is kept as DNA, spanning 42 bases read in frame from base 1. Receptors were amplified or captured by the immunoSEQ multiplex PCR assay. For most patients, genomic DNA was isolated with the Qiagen DNeasy Blood and Tissue Kit and sent frozen to Adaptive Biotechnologies for TCR sequencing. Adaptive Biotechnologies carried out high-throughput TCR-beta CDR3 sequencing of genomic DNA for most patients. The authors' pipeline ran thus. TCR sequencing data were retrieved from Adaptive's ImmunoSEQ software for some 19 patients, whereas three other patients were processed with MiXCR and VDJtools. CD4 versus CD8 sorting errors were corrected by removing sequences found in both subsets at a frequency ratio below 5:1. CDR3 nucleotide sequences shared between donor and recipient were removed because the origin of such sequences could not be assigned. To count as alloreactive, a clone needed at least 2-fold expansion over unstimulated cells and a minimum CFSE-low frequency of 0.002% (template counts) or 0.001% (read counts). Clones were considered mappable if detected in sequenced pre-transplant spleen, lymph node, or MLR CFSE-low populations of the donor or recipient. The cumulative frequency of alloreactive clones was calculated as a percentage of all sequences, weighted by copy number. TCRdb retrieved this table from immuneACCESS and kept in-frame rearrangements only. Not all clones are present; in checked studies, unresolved V genes account for under half, and no reason is known for the remainder. From that table come the V and J calls and clone size; the DNA was used to work out D and trimming. The sample records 90,000 to 130,000 clones, 85% to 95% of which are singletons. The ten largest clones take up 1.2% of the sample.

A note on this clone: Its antigen is currently not known. Base qualities are not at hand, and no much larger clone is one base apart.

This specimen's time point label, interpreted: cells obtained before transplantation from donor or recipient. CD3+CD4+ and CD3+CD8+ populations were FACS-sorted from unstimulated pre-transplant donor and recipient cells taken from spleen or lymph nodes. Findings and caveats that apply to the study as a whole: GvH clones turned up in recipient bone marrow, with some appearing earlier in ileal mucosa or blood, a pattern consistent with an intestinal mucosal origin. In patients with donor T cell macrochimerism, the allografts had high GvH to HvG T cell clonal ratios. Conclusions were limited by the relatively low number and heterogeneity of intestinal transplant patients. Early after transplant, declines in HvG clones were associated with peak levels of circulating GvH clones.

This receptor was obtained from a human donor who was the organ donor for an intestinal transplant. Sample: unstimulated CD8+ T cells sorted from spleen or lymph node cells, taken before transplant. The chain joins TRBV5-4 to TRBJ2-5; the junction holds 9 bases that match TRBD1. The CDR3 is CASSPRTGEETQYF. The nucleotide sequence is TGTGCCAGCAGCCCCAGGACAGGGGAAGAGACCCAGTACTTC.